The following is a T cell receptor (beta chain) sequence with its context. The CDR3 is made up of 15 amino acids. Looked up from germline, CDR1 is LNHDA and CDR2 is SQIVND (reference sequence). V was clipped by 6 bases and J by 0 bases, with 11 bases between them. In the original analysis: Estimated nucleated cell counts came from reference gene primer amplification. TCRdb keeps only in-frame clones here, not all; method: immunoSEQ multiplex PCR. The DNA gave D and trimming, while V, J and clone size come from that table. This table holds roughly 250,000 clones, more than 70% found once. The data are from a study of blood T cell repertoires in COVID-19. Study overall: COVID-19 samples, acute and convalescent, were from the United States, Italy and Spain. T cells, B-cell-depleted T cells, or PBMCs provided the cDNA or gDNA that served as material.

V gene TRBV19 combines with J gene TRBJ1-4; unclear D gene. Sequenced sample: peripheral blood. This receptor was obtained from a woman aged 40 to 50 who had recovered from COVID-19. CDR3 residues: CASRIRQATNEKLFF. The CDR3, as DNA: TGTGCCAGTAGGATCCGACAAGCAACTAATGAAAAACTGTTTTTT.